This T cell receptor (beta chain) was sequenced in a study of tumor-infiltrating lymphocytes in localized non-small cell lung cancer. Overall study: Each patient gave resected tumor and non-adjacent uninvolved lung tissue.

Repertoires were generated with immunoSEQ multiplex PCR, while TCRdb's copy carries only in-frame clones and drops some. The sample has about 5,500 clones, approximately 85% seen once. The CDR3 length is 15 residues. Trimming took off 4 bases at V and 5 bases at J, with 15 bases between the two ends. Per the germline V gene, CDR1 is SEHNR and CDR2 is FQNEAQ (reference sequence). The clonotype originates from a human donor with non-small cell lung cancer. Material: lung tumor tissue. V usage is TRBV7-9 and J usage is TRBJ1-5, with D possibly matching TRBD1 (5 bases). The CDR3 loop is CASSSSGATYQPQHF. Written as DNA, the CDR3 is TGTGCCAGCAGCTCATCCGGGGCGACCTATCAGCCCCAGCATTTT.